Listed here is a single T cell receptor beta chain. The source of the sample is a study of blood T cell repertoires in COVID-19. In the study overall: From T cells, B-cell-depleted T cells, or PBMCs came the material, which was cDNA or gDNA.

Original processing methods: From reference gene primer amplification, estimates of nucleated cell counts were derived. Sequenced by immunoSEQ multiplex PCR; TCRdb stores in-frame clones only, minus some. V and J calls and clone size come straight from that table; D and trimming were deduced from the DNA. The profile shows about 50,000 clones, 65% to 90% of them singletons. This CDR3 contains 16 residues. The germline V gene encodes CDR1 LGHDT and CDR2 YNNKEL (reference sequence). Trimming removed 7 bases at V and 4 bases at J, with 17 bases between. The rearrangement joins TRBV3-1 (or the pseudogene TRBV3-2) to TRBJ2-6, with a possible D match to TRBD2 (6 bases). This clonotype originated in a woman aged 80 or over with COVID-19, enrolled during active disease. Sequencing was carried out using peripheral blood. In DNA, the CDR3 is TGTGCCAGCACCCTGTCTTCGGGGGTCGGGGCCAACGTCCTGACTTTC. It specifies CASTLSSGVGANVLTF.